This T cell receptor (beta chain) was sequenced for a study of blood T cell repertoires in COVID-19. Study information: Samples of COVID-19 (acute and convalescent) were obtained from the United States, Italy and Spain. PBMCs, B-cell-depleted T cells, or T cells provided the cDNA or gDNA that made up the material.

This clone showed up many times. Clones were read by immunoSEQ multiplex PCR, and TCRdb kept only the in-frame ones, dropping some. The sample lists 66,000 or so clones, around 77% occurring once. The TCR sequence derives from a human donor in a cohort sampled during active COVID-19. Input material: peripheral blood.

The CDR3 DNA follows: TGCGCCAGCAGCATCAATCCAGGGGGCTACGAGCAGTACTTC. This sequence encodes CASSINPGGYEQYF. V usage is TRBV5-1 and J usage is TRBJ2-7, with 7 bases aligning to TRBD1. Germline values: CDR1 SGHRS, CDR2 YFSETQ. The CDR3 extends over 14 amino acids. The V segment lost 4 bases and the J segment 3 bases; nucleotides outside the gene matches: 7. The full variable domain, in which reference TRBV5-1 and TRBJ2-7 provide the parts outside the CDR3, is KAGVTQTPRYLIKTRGQQVTLSCSPISGHRSVSWYQQTPGQGLQFLFEYFSETQRNKGNFPGRFSGRQFSNSRSEMNVSTLELGDSALYLCASSINPGGYEQYFGPGTRLTVT.